This record looks at one TCR beta chain sequence and its context. As yet, its antigen is unknown. These data originate in a study of T cell responses to AZD1222 COVID-19 vaccine. Notes on the study in general: Unmutated variant regions reportedly attract nearly half of all spike-specific TCRs. Mostly white British, mostly female donors; authors suggested clonal diversity may be underestimated. The breadth and depth of Spike-specific TCRs increased once two AZD1222 doses had been given. Just five or six AZD1222 recipients were seropositive at baseline.

Clones were sequenced by immunoSEQ multiplex PCR, and TCRdb holds only the in-frame ones, with some missing. This table holds 110,000 to 150,000 clones, roughly 91% found once. Trimming cost V 3 bases and J 3 bases; bases outside gene matches: 2. Germline-derived CDR1 and CDR2 are LGHNA and YNFKEQ. The CDR3 covers 15 residues. This TCR was recovered from an adult in good health. The chain employs TRBV4-2 and TRBJ2-7, with 13 bases that match TRBD2. This specimen was peripheral blood, taken on day 0 of AZD1222 vaccination. The CDR3 region has the DNA TGTGCCAGCAGCCAGGGACTAGCGGGGTACTACGAGCAGTACTTC. Translated: CASSQGLAGYYEQYF.